The TCR beta chain described here comes from a study of CD8+CD57+ T cells in acquired aplastic anemia. Across the whole study: The mean DNA yield obtained from sorted CD4+ and CD8+ cells came to approximately 3.2 ug.

The study, taken as a whole, reports: Patients and controls were not found to differ significantly in CD8+ Simpson's diversity. The number of CD8+ CDR3 sequences shared by patients and controls was about 30.

Germline CDR1 is SGHAT and CDR2 is FQNNGV. CDR3 size: 17 residues. V lost 6 bases and J lost 7, with 22 bases in between. Patients selected for sequencing had displayed CD8+CD57+ cell expansion by flow cytometry. Each patient had severe acquired aplastic anemia. It was genomic DNA that served as the template for profiling TCR beta VDJ and CDR3. TCRdb re-called the reads with MiXCR, one entry per CDR3 protein. The table shows 150,000 or so distinct CDR3 sequences, with more than 45% occurring only once. Of note for this clonotype: Antigen: not known.

This TCR was recovered from a human donor with aplastic anemia. The chain is built from TRBV11-2 and TRBJ1-6; no reliable D call. Sequenced: sorted CD4+, CD8+, or CD8+CD57+ T cells (not recorded which) from PBMCs. The CDR3 DNA is TGTGCCAGCAGGGAAACGGGTCTTCCGATATTAAATTCACCCCTCCACTTT. Protein product: CASRETGLPILNSPLHF.